The 23 T cell receptor beta chains in this list originate from one sample, sequenced in a study of T cells in Graves' hyperthyroidism and ophthalmopathy (dated by TCRdb to the late 2010s). The library was obtained by multiplex PCR. The instrument was an Illumina HiSeq 2000. Amplification of TCR beta CDR3 regions was carried out from RNA transcripts. The TCR CDR3 was subjected to a first round of RT-PCR using the HTBI primer set and the Qiagen OneStep RT-PCR kit. Starting from the raw public reads, TCRdb applied fastp trimming at Q25, assembled clones with MiXCR and retained in-frame beta chains. Each CDR3 protein appears once, grouped with its most common genes and DNA. This sample has 300,000 to 450,000 distinct CDR3 sequences in its table, and roughly 14% of those were observed once. 11% of the sample rests with the top ten. The sequenced sample was blood. The receptors here all came from a woman in her sixties with Graves' hyperthyroidism.

There are many counts of this clonotype. The chain carries TRBV11-3 and TRBJ2-3; 10 bases are shared with TRBD2. Trimming took 7 bases from V and 2 from J; bases not matched to a gene: 3. The CDR3 has 14 amino acids. Germline V gene lookup returns CDR1 SGHNT and CDR2 YENEEA. The CDR3 region is CASKGLAVTDTQYF. The DNA for the CDR3 is TGTGCCAGCAAAGGACTAGCGGTCACAGATACGCAGTATTTT.

The genes are TRBV3-1 and TRBJ2-5; TRBD1 is a possible D gene (8 bases). The ends were cut back, 2 bases at V and 5 bases at J, with 12 bases in the middle. Germline assignment: CDR1 LGHDT and CDR2 YNNKEL (reference sequence). The CDR3 extends over 14 amino acids. CDR3 sequence reads: CASSQTGGDETQYF. CDR3 DNA: TGTGCCAGCAGCCAAACAGGGGGGGACGAGACCCAGTACTTC.

This clonotype was counted ten times or more. The rearrangement uses TRBV20-1 and TRBJ2-1; D gene unclear. V was pared by 4 bases and J by 0 bases, with 10 bases between. The CDR3 is made up of 14 amino acids. Per the germline V gene, CDR1 is DFQATT and CDR2 is SNEGSKA (reference sequence). This chain's CDR3 is CSATRRSSYNEQFF. In DNA form, the CDR3 reads TGCAGTGCTACGAGGCGGAGCTCCTACAATGAGCAGTTCTTC.

This chain joins TRBV10-3 and TRBJ2-1, with a tentative D call TRBD1 (6 bases). The ends were cut back, 3 bases at V and 1 base at J, with 7 bases in the middle. Germline CDR1 reads ENHRY; CDR2 reads SYGVKD. This CDR3 spans 14 amino acids. In nucleotides, the CDR3 is TGTGCCATCAGTGAACAGGGTTCCTACAATGAGCAGTTCTTC. Translated, it gives CAISEQGSYNEQFF.

This clonotype was counted only a few times. This CDR3 reads CASSIGGQGVDGELFF. The CDR3 DNA reads TGTGCCAGTAGTATAGGGGGACAGGGGGTTGACGGGGAGCTGTTTTTT. V gene TRBV19 combines with J gene TRBJ2-2; 11 nucleotides line up with TRBD1. Losses at the gene ends were 1 base for V and 7 bases for J; bases not matched to a gene: 5. The CDR3 consists of 16 residues. The germline V gene has CDR1 LNHDA and CDR2 SQIVND (reference sequence).

The chain is built from TRBV25-1 and TRBJ2-5, with D tentatively TRBD1 (6 bases). The CDR3 is 16 residues long. Trimming pared 1 base from V and 1 base from J, leaving 13 bases between. Per the germline V gene, CDR1 is MGHDK and CDR2 is SYGVNS. This chain's CDR3 is CASSELRGLFQETQYF. The DNA for the CDR3 is TGTGCCAGCAGTGAATTGAGGGGGTTATTCCAAGAGACCCAGTACTTC.

This clonotype was seen repeatedly, ten times or more. The chain couples TRBV5-1 to TRBJ2-1; TRBD2 matches 9 bases. There are 16 residues in the CDR3. The junction had 1 base not matched to a gene; V was cut back by 0 bases and J by 0 bases. Germline V gene lookup returns CDR1 SGHRS and CDR2 YFSETQ. The CDR3, as DNA: TGCGCCAGCAGCTTGGCTAGCGGGAACTCCTACAATGAGCAGTTCTTC. Protein: CASSLASGNSYNEQFF.

With regard to this clonotype: A read error may be the cause here, since a much bigger clone is one base away. The chain recombines TRBV5-1 with TRBJ2-2, with 7 bases matching TRBD2. Germline-derived CDR1 and CDR2 are SGHRS and YFSETQ. The CDR3 extends over 15 amino acids. The CDR3, as DNA: TGCGCCAGCAGCTTGGAAAGGACTAGTGCCGGGGGGCTGTTTTTT. Translated, it gives CASSLERTSAGGLFF.

This chain connects TRBV28 to TRBJ2-2, with 8 bases matching TRBD1. The germline V gene encodes CDR1 MDHEN and CDR2 SYDVKM. CDR3 length: 15 amino acids. The J segment lost 6 bases and the V segment lost 2 bases, leaving 5 bases of the junction unmatched. The CDR3 reads CASSLGTGSAGELFF. CDR3 bases: TGTGCCAGCAGTTTAGGGACAGGTTCCGCCGGGGAGCTGTTTTTT.

This clonotype has a count of ten or more. The V gene is TRBV2, the J gene TRBJ2-1; a weak D match, TRBD2 (6 bases). Looked up from germline, CDR1 is SNHLY and CDR2 is FYNNEI. V was shortened by 8 bases and J by 8 bases, with 16 bases between the two germline ends. The CDR3 sequence is 13 residues long. The CDR3 sequence is CASLFGGSHEQFF. In DNA form, the CDR3 reads TGTGCCAGCTTGTTTGGGGGGAGTCATGAGCAGTTCTTC.

This clonotype was recorded many times. The V call is TRBV20-1, the J call TRBJ2-3, with 7 bases identical to TRBD2. V shed 0 bases, J shed 8 bases, and the junction held 8 bases outside the gene matches. In germline, CDR1 is DFQATT, CDR2 SNEGSKA (reference sequence). The CDR3 contains 14 residues. The CDR3 nucleotides read TGCAGTGCTAGAGATCGTCCGGGCGGGGGTACGCAGTATTTT. Protein product: CSARDRPGGGTQYF.

This clonotype was observed many times. This chain connects TRBV20-1 to TRBJ2-2; 9 bases are a match to TRBD2. The CDR3 sequence is 16 residues long. Trimming cost V 3 bases and J 2 bases; bases outside gene matches: 7. Germline V gene sequence: CDR1 DFQATT, CDR2 SNEGSKA (reference sequence). CDR3 nucleotide sequence: TGCAGTGCTAGGGTTCATAGCGGGAGTAACACCGGGGAGCTGTTTTTT. Translated: CSARVHSGSNTGELFF.

This clonotype was detected ten times or more. The chain employs TRBV12-3 or TRBV12-4 and TRBJ1-6, with no clear D. The CDR3 extends over 14 amino acids. The V end lost 2 bases, the J end lost 7 bases, and 9 bases lay between the germline ends. CDR3 sequence reads: CASSLTSTNSPLHF. DNA of the CDR3: TGTGCCAGCAGTTTAACCTCAACAAATTCACCCCTCCACTTT.

In this sample, this clonotype turned up many times. This chain uses TRBV12-3 or TRBV12-4 with TRBJ2-5; possible D gene TRBD2, 7 bases. V was clipped by 0 bases and J by 5 bases, with 22 bases between them. The CDR3 runs 18 residues. The DNA for the CDR3 is TGTGCCAGCAGTTTAGCGGGGGGGGGTAGCTTTAGGGGGGAGACCCAGTACTTC. It encodes CASSLAGGGSFRGETQYF.

This clonotype was seen at least ten times. This chain joins TRBV18 and TRBJ2-7; 8 nucleotides agree with TRBD1. Unmatched junction bases numbered 4, after V lost 3 bases and J lost 3 bases. CDR1 is KGHSH and CDR2 is LQKENI in the germline V gene. CDR3 length equals 14 residues. The CDR3 DNA is TGTGCCAGCTCACCTCCGGGACAGGTCTACGAGCAGTACTTC. Protein product: CASSPPGQVYEQYF.

This clonotype was observed a handful of times. The V gene is TRBV20-1, the J gene TRBJ2-4; a weak D match, TRBD2 (7 bases). The CDR3 is 14 residues long. CDR1 DFQATT and CDR2 SNEGSKA come from the germline V gene (reference sequence). V was cut by 6 bases and J by 8 bases, with 20 bases left in between. CDR3 residues: CSALRGGAGYIQYF. The CDR3 bases are TGCAGTGCCCTTAGGGGGGGGGCTGGATACATTCAGTACTTC.

Many counts were recorded for this clonotype. This chain connects TRBV2 to TRBJ1-2, with 9 positions matching TRBD1. CDR3 length equals 14 residues. Trimming took 8 bases from V and 4 from J; bases not matched to a gene: 8. Germline values: CDR1 SNHLY, CDR2 FYNNEI. Here the CDR3 reads CASSSGQGSYGYTF. CDR3 DNA sequence: TGTGCCAGCTCCTCGGGACAGGGAAGCTATGGCTACACCTTC. Supplemented by reference TRBV2 and TRBJ1-2, the full variable domain reads EPEVTQTPSHQVTQMGQEVILRCVPISNHLYFYWYRQILGQKVEFLVSFYNNEISEKSEIFDDQFSVERPDGSNFTLKIRSTKLEDSAMYFCASSSGQGSYGYTFGSGTRLTVV.

This clonotype was observed a few times. V gene TRBV19 combines with J gene TRBJ1-2; TRBD1 matches 10 bases. The germline V gene has CDR1 LNHDA and CDR2 SQIVND (reference sequence). There are 13 residues in the CDR3. V was clipped by 7 bases and J by 6 bases; unmatched bases: 5. CDR3 sequence: CASIQTGGDGYTF. CDR3 nucleotides: TGTGCCAGTATCCAGACAGGGGGCGATGGCTACACCTTC. Drawing the rest from reference TRBV19 and TRBJ1-2, the complete variable domain is DGGITQSPKYLFRKEGQNVTLSCEQNLNHDAMYWYRQDPGQGLRLIYYSQIVNDFQKGDIAEGYSVSREKKESFPLTVTSAQKNPTAFYLCASIQTGGDGYTFGSGTRLTVV.

The rearrangement links TRBV11-2 to TRBJ2-7; maybe TRBD2 (5 bases). Germline values: CDR1 SGHAT, CDR2 FQNNGV. This CDR3 spans 12 amino acids. V lost 0 bases, J lost 6 bases, and 6 bases lay in between. The CDR3 coding sequence is TGTGCCAGCAGCTTAGATCTAGCCGAGCAGTACTTC. Its translation is CASSLDLAEQYF.

This clonotype was counted between two and nine times. This rearrangement joins TRBV7-9 to TRBJ2-7, with 7 positions matching TRBD2. The J segment lost 2 bases and the V segment lost 1 base, leaving 5 bases of the junction unmatched. This CDR3 is 15 amino acids long. CDR1 is SEHNR and CDR2 is FQNEAQ in the germline V gene (reference sequence). CDR3 protein: CASSLVAGVPYEQYF. The CDR3, as DNA: TGTGCCAGCAGCTTAGTGGCGGGAGTCCCCTACGAGCAGTACTTC.

This clonotype came up many times. The rearrangement links TRBV11-2 to TRBJ1-4; D ambiguous. The V gene lost 0 bases and the J gene lost 4 bases, with 9 bases spanning the gap. The CDR3 is 15 amino acids. Germline CDR1 and CDR2: SGHAT and FQNNGV. The CDR3 region has the DNA TGTGCCAGCAGCTTAGAGGGCGGATATAATGAAAAACTGTTTTTT. Translation gives CASSLEGGYNEKLFF.

Notes on this clonotype: Given a much more abundant clone one base away, this may be a read error. The rearrangement joins TRBV11-2 to TRBJ2-7, with 11 bases identical to TRBD1. The CDR3 consists of 16 residues. Germline-derived CDR1 and CDR2 are SGHAT and FQNNGV. CDR3 in amino acids: CVSSDTGTGGLREQYF. CDR3 sequence (DNA): TGTGTCAGCAGCGACACCGGGACAGGGGGGCTTCGCGAGCAGTACTTC.

This clonotype was observed at least ten times. The gene calls are TRBV29-1 and TRBJ2-2, with 14 bases fitting TRBD2. This CDR3 comprises 14 residues. The V gene end was trimmed by 6 bases and the J gene end by 6 bases; junction bases not matched to a gene: 3. The germline V gene encodes CDR1 SQVTM and CDR2 ANQGSEA. CDR3 region: CSVRGLAGAGELFF. The DNA of the CDR3 is TGCAGCGTACGGGGACTAGCGGGGGCCGGGGAGCTGTTTTTT.